These 18 T cell receptor beta chains originate from one sample sequenced in a study of blood T cell repertoires in COVID-19 (dated by TCRdb to the early 2020s). Library preparation was by the immunoSEQ multiplex PCR assay. Imported from immuneACCESS, the table was reduced by TCRdb to in-frame sequences with V and J called. These copies leave out some clones; in studies compared against another copy, an unresolved V gene accounts for under half, and the cause of the remainder is not known. The sample table lists some 180,000 clones, 65% to 85% of them with a count of one. About 7% of the sample is in the top ten clones. The specimen was peripheral blood. These TCRs come from a woman aged 40 to 50 with COVID-19, enrolled during active disease.

This sequence joins TRBV12-2 and TRBJ2-3; the DNA was not compared with TRBD2, the D call given in the table. TRBV12-2 is described as a pseudogene. The CDR3 is 15 amino acids. Here the CDR3 DNA reads TGTGCAAGTCGACCGACTAGCGGGGGGGGAGCTACGCAGTATTTT. Translation gives CASRPTSGGGATQYF.

The V and J genes are TRBV19 and TRBJ2-3, with TRBD2 as a possible D gene (6 bases). V gave up 3 bases and J gave up 0 bases, with 16 bases separating them. The CDR3 sequence is 17 residues long. From germline, CDR1 is LNHDA and CDR2 SQIVND (reference sequence). The CDR3 region is CASSIPPSVFSTDTQYF. The CDR3 nucleotides are TGTGCCAGTAGTATCCCTCCTAGCGTCTTTAGCACAGATACGCAGTATTTT.

The V gene is TRBV25-1, the J gene TRBJ2-3, with unresolved D. Germline V lookup: CDR1 MGHDK, CDR2 SYGVNS. V lost 1 base and J lost 2, with 7 bases in between. This CDR3 comprises 14 residues. The CDR3: CASSEWRDTDTQYF. CDR3 DNA: TGTGCCAGCAGTGAATGGAGAGACACAGATACGCAGTATTTT.

The J gene is TRBJ1-4, the V gene TRBV7-9; D not certain. Germline V gene data show CDR1 as SEHNR and CDR2 as FQNEAQ (reference sequence). V was clipped by 5 bases and J by 0 bases, with 13 bases between them. This CDR3 contains 16 residues. CDR3 region: CASSPRIATTNEKLFF. The CDR3 DNA follows: TGTGCCAGCAGCCCCAGGATCGCTACAACTAATGAAAAACTGTTTTTT.

The rearrangement joins TRBV5-6 to TRBJ1-5, with D unclear. The CDR3 consists of 14 residues. CDR1 is SGHDT and CDR2 is YYEEEE in the germline V gene. V gave up 4 bases and J gave up 0 bases, with 8 bases separating them. In nucleotides, the CDR3 is TGTGCCAGCAGCAATCCAAATAGCAATCAGCCCCAGCATTTT. Translated, it gives CASSNPNSNQPQHF.

The chain combines TRBV10-3 with TRBJ2-3; D is possibly TRBD2 (5 bases). From germline, CDR1 is ENHRY and CDR2 SYGVKD. Trimming stripped 6 bases from V and 0 bases from J, with 7 bases between. The CDR3 spans 13 residues. CDR3 residues: CAIRDLSTDTQYF. As DNA, the CDR3 is TGTGCCATCAGGGACTTGAGCACAGATACGCAGTATTTT.

This rearrangement joins TRBV3-1 (or the pseudogene TRBV3-2) to TRBJ2-2, with D possibly TRBD2 on 6 matching bases. V lost 4 bases, J lost 0 bases, and 18 bases lay in between. CDR1 is LGHDT and CDR2 is YNNKEL in the germline V gene (reference sequence). The CDR3 consists of 18 residues. The CDR3 DNA reads TGTGCCAGCAGCCTCTCGGGGGAAGCCTACGCGAACACCGGGGAGCTGTTTTTT. This gives the protein CASSLSGEAYANTGELFF.

The V and J genes are TRBV7-9 and TRBJ1-2, with D possibly matching TRBD1 (5 bases). The CDR3 is made up of 15 amino acids. Germline lookup yields CDR1 SEHNR and CDR2 FQNEAQ (reference sequence). The germline V and J ends were trimmed by 0 bases and 4 bases, with 12 bases remaining between them. CDR3 DNA: TGTGCCAGCAGCTTAGCGGACAATGTTCTCTATGGCTACACCTTC. Translating gives CASSLADNVLYGYTF.

This CDR3 is CASSADRGNYGYTF. CDR3 bases: TGTGCCAGCAGCGCGGACAGGGGAAACTATGGCTACACCTTC. J is TRBJ1-2 and V is TRBV9; TRBD1 agrees at 9 bases. The junction had 2 bases not matched to a gene; V was cut back by 3 bases and J by 2 bases. The CDR3 is 14 residues long. Germline values: CDR1 SGDLS, CDR2 YYNGEE. Complete variable domain (other parts from reference TRBV9 and TRBJ1-2): DSGVTQTPKHLITATGQRVTLRCSPRSGDLSVYWYQQSLDQGLQFLIQYYNGEERAKGNILERFSAQQFPDLHSELNLSSLELGDSALYFCASSADRGNYGYTFGSGTRLTVV.

The V call is TRBV11-2, the J call TRBJ1-4; TRBD1 matches at 8 bases. Trimming took 8 bases from V and 8 from J; bases not matched to a gene: 10. Germline loops: CDR1 SGHAT, CDR2 FQNNGV. CDR3 length equals 14 residues. The CDR3 is CASAMGQGAEKLFF. The CDR3 DNA is TGTGCCAGCGCTATGGGGCAGGGGGCCGAAAAACTGTTTTTT. Complete variable domain (other parts from reference TRBV11-2 and TRBJ1-4): EAGVAQSPRYKIIEKRQSVAFWCNPISGHATLYWYQQILGQGPKLLIQFQNNGVVDDSQLPKDRFSAERLKGVDSTLKIQPAKLEDSAVYLCASAMGQGAEKLFFGSGTQLSVL.

This clone was seen only once. V gene TRBV5-1 combines with J gene TRBJ2-5; D is possibly TRBD1 (5 bases). The CDR3 consists of 15 residues. Per the germline V gene, CDR1 is SGHRS and CDR2 is YFSETQ. Between the trimmed V and J ends, which lost 0 bases and 5 bases, there was a span of 14 bases. In DNA, the CDR3 is TGCGCCAGCAGCTTGGAAGCAGGGCCCGGGGAGACCCAGTACTTC. Residues: CASSLEAGPGETQYF.

V usage is TRBV2 and J usage is TRBJ2-7; D not certain. Germline CDR1 SNHLY, CDR2 FYNNEI. Trimming removed 2 bases at V and 7 bases at J, with 15 bases between. The CDR3 runs 14 residues. CDR3 region: CASSEHDTYVEQYF. Here the CDR3 DNA reads TGTGCCAGCAGTGAACATGATACCTACGTTGAGCAGTACTTC.

This clone has more than one count but fewer than ten. The chain carries TRBV10-3 and TRBJ1-2; 9 positions match TRBD1. The CDR3 totals 14 residues. V was clipped by 4 bases and J by 5 bases; unmatched bases: 5. Looked up from germline, CDR1 is ENHRY and CDR2 is SYGVKD. CDR3 bases: TGTGCCATCAGTGGACCGGGACAGGGATATGGCTACACCTTC. This encodes CAISGPGQGYGYTF.

The chain recombines TRBV4-1 with TRBJ1-1; 8 bases fit TRBD1. V lost 1 base, J lost 8 bases, and 0 bases stayed unmatched. The CDR3 spans 12 residues. CDR1 is MGHRA and CDR2 is YSYEKL in the germline V gene. CDR3 in amino acids: CASSQGDREAFF. CDR3 in DNA: TGCGCCAGCAGCCAAGGGGACAGGGAAGCTTTCTTT.

V and J are TRBV19 and TRBJ2-3; D ambiguous. V lost 6 bases and J 0 bases, leaving 13 bases between the germline ends. The germline V gene has CDR1 LNHDA and CDR2 SQIVND (reference sequence). The CDR3 spans 15 residues. The CDR3 loop is CASRTTSPSTDTQYF. In DNA, the CDR3 is TGTGCCAGTAGGACGACAAGTCCAAGCACAGATACGCAGTATTTT.

The chain employs TRBV11-2 and TRBJ2-5; 9 positions match TRBD1. Unmatched junction bases numbered 2, after V lost 4 bases and J lost 2 bases. This CDR3 spans 14 amino acids. The germline V gene has CDR1 SGHAT and CDR2 FQNNGV. Here the CDR3 reads CASSSGTGQETQYF. CDR3 nucleotides: TGTGCCAGCAGCTCCGGGACAGGGCAAGAGACCCAGTACTTC.

The chain combines TRBV5-5 with TRBJ2-2, with D maybe TRBD1 (6 bases). CDR1 is SGHKS, CDR2 YYEKEE, per germline (reference sequence). There are 14 residues in the CDR3. V was trimmed by 4 bases and J by 6 bases, leaving 13 bases between them. This CDR3 reads CASSVIRGSGELFF. In DNA, the CDR3 is TGTGCCAGCAGCGTAATCAGGGGATCCGGGGAGCTGTTTTTT.

The chain links TRBV3-1 (or the pseudogene TRBV3-2) to TRBJ2-3; perhaps TRBD2 as D (5 bases). Germline CDR1 is LGHDT and CDR2 is YNNKEL (reference sequence). V shed 0 bases and J shed 6 bases, with 13 bases lying between them. The CDR3 totals 15 residues. The DNA of the CDR3 is TGTGCCAGCAGCCAAGATGAGGCGGGCCGGGATACGCAGTATTTT. Translation: CASSQDEAGRDTQYF.